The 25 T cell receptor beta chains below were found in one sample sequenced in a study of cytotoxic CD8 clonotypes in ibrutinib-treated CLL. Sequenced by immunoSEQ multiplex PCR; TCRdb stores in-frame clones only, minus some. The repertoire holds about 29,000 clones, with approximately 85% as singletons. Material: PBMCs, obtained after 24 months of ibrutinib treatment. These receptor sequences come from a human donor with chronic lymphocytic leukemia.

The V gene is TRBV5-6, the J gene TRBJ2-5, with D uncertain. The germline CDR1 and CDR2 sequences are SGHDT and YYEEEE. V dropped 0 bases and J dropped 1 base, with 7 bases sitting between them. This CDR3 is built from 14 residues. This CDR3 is CASSLGAGQETQYF. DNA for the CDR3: TGTGCCAGCAGCTTGGGGGCAGGCCAAGAGACCCAGTACTTC.

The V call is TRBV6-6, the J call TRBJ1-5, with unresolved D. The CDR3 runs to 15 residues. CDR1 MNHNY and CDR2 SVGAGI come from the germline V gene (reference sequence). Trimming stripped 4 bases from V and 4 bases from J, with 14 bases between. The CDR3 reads CASSSDGDINQPQHF. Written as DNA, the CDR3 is TGTGCCAGCAGTTCCGACGGAGACATTAATCAGCCCCAGCATTTT.

The CDR3 loop reads CASSLEGGGAYEQYF. DNA for the CDR3: TGTGCCAGCAGCTTAGAGGGCGGGGGGGCCTACGAGCAGTACTTC. This chain connects TRBV7-2 to TRBJ2-7; 9 bases line up with TRBD2. The V segment lost 1 base and the J segment 2 bases; nucleotides outside the gene matches: 3. The CDR3 consists of 15 residues. CDR1 SGHTA and CDR2 FQGNSA come from the germline V gene. The full variable domain, with the rest looked up from reference TRBV7-2 and TRBJ2-7, is GAGVSQSPSNKVTEKGKDVELRCDPISGHTALYWYRQSLGQGLEFLIYFQGNSAPDKSGLPSDRFSAERTGGSVSTLTIQRTQQEDSAVYLCASSLEGGGAYEQYFGPGTRLTVT.

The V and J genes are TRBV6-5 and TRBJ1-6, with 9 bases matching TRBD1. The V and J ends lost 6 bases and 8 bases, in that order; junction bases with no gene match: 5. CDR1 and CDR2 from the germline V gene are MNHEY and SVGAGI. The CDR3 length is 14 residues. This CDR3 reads CASSTDRGYSPLHF. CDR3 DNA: TGTGCCAGCAGCACGGACAGGGGTTATTCACCCCTCCACTTT.

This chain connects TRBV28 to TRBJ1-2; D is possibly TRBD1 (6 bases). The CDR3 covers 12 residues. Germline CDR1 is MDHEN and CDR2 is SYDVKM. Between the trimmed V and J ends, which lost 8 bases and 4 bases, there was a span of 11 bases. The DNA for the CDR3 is TGTGCCAGCCATACAGGGTCCTATGGCTACACCTTC. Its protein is CASHTGSYGYTF.

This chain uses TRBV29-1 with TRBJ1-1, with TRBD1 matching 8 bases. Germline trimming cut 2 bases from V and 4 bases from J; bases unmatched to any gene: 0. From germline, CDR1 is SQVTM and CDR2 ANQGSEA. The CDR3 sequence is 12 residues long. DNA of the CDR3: TGCAGCGTTGAACAGGGGGCCACTGAAGCTTTCTTT. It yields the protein CSVEQGATEAFF.

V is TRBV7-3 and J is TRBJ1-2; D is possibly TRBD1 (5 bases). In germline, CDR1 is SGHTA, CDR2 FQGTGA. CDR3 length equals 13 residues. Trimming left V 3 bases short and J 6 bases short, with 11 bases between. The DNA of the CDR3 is TGTGCCAGCAGCTTTCAGGGAGGGAATGGCTACACCTTC. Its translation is CASSFQGGNGYTF.

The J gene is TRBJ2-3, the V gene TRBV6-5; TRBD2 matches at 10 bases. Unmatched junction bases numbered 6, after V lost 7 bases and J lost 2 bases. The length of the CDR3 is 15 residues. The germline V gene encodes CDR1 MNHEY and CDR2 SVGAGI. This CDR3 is CASTRAGGHTDTQYF. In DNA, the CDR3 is TGTGCCAGCACCCGAGCGGGGGGGCACACAGATACGCAGTATTTT.

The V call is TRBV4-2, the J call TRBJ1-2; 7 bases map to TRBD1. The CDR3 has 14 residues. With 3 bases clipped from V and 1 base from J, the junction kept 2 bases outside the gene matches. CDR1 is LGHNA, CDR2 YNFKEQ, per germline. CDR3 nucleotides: TGTGCCAGCAGCCAGGGACAGAATAACTATGGCTACACCTTC. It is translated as CASSQGQNNYGYTF.

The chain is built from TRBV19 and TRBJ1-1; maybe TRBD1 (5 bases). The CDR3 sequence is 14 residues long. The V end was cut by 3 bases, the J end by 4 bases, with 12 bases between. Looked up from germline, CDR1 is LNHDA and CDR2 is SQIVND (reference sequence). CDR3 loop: CASSIQGRGTEAFF. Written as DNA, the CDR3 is TGTGCCAGTAGTATTCAGGGACGCGGCACTGAAGCTTTCTTT.

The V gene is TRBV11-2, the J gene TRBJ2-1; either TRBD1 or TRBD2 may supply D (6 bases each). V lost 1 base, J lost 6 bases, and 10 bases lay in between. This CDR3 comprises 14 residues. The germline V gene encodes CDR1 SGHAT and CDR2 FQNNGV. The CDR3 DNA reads TGTGCCAGCAGCTTAGCGGGGGCATCCAATGAGCAGTTCTTC. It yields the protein CASSLAGASNEQFF.

In nucleotides, the CDR3 is TGTGCCAGCAGCTTGACAGCCTGGGCAGGGGTTTGGGCTTTCTTT. This codes for CASSLTAWAGVWAFF. V is TRBV28 and J is TRBJ1-1; D is possibly TRBD1 (6 bases). This CDR3 spans 15 amino acids. Between the trimmed V and J ends, which lost 6 bases and 11 bases, there was a span of 25 bases. The germline gives CDR1 MDHEN, CDR2 SYDVKM.

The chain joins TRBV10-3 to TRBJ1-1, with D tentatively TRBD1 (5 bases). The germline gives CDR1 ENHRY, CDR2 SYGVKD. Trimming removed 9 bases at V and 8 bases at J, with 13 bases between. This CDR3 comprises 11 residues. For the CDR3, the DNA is TGTGCCATTGGGGGAACCAGCGAAGCTTTCTTT. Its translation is CAIGGTSEAFF.

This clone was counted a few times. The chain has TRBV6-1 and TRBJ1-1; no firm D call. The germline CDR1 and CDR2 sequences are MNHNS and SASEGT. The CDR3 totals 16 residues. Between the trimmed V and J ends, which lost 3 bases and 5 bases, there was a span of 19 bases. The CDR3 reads CASSEDKKGGMTEAFF. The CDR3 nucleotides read TGTGCCAGCAGTGAGGATAAGAAGGGAGGGATGACTGAAGCTTTCTTT.

The CDR3 sequence: CASSFAGSAPYEQYF. For the CDR3, the DNA is TGTGCCAGCAGTTTCGCGGGTTCAGCTCCATACGAGCAGTACTTC. V and J are TRBV28 and TRBJ2-7; a possible D gene is TRBD2 (5 bases). Germline lookup yields CDR1 MDHEN and CDR2 SYDVKM. The CDR3 consists of 15 residues. Trimming left V 3 bases short and J 4 bases short, with 16 bases between. The full variable domain, with the rest looked up from reference TRBV28 and TRBJ2-7, is DVKVTQSSRYLVKRTGEKVFLECVQDMDHENMFWYRQDPGLGLRLIYFSYDVKMKEKGDIPEGYSVSREKKERFSLILESASTNQTSMYLCASSFAGSAPYEQYFGPGTRLTVT.

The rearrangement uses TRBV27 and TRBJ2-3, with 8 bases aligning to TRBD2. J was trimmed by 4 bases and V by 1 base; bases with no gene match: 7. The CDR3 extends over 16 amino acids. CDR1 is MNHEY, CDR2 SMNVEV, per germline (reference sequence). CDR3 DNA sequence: TGTGCCAGCAGTTTATTTTCGGGGGGGCTCCCAGATACGCAGTATTTT. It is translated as CASSLFSGGLPDTQYF.

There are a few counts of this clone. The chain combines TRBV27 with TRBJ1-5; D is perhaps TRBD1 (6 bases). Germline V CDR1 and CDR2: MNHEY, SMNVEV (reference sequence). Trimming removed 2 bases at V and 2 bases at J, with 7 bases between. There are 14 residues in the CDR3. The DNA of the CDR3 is TGTGCCAGCAGTTTACGACAGGGCAATCAGCCCCAGCATTTT. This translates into CASSLRQGNQPQHF.

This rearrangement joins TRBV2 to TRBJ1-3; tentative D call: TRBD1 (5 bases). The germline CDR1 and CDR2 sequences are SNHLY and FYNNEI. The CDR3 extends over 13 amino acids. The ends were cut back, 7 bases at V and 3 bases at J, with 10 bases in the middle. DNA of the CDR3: TGTGCCAGCAAGTCGGGGGGTGGAAACACCATATATTTT. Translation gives CASKSGGGNTIYF.

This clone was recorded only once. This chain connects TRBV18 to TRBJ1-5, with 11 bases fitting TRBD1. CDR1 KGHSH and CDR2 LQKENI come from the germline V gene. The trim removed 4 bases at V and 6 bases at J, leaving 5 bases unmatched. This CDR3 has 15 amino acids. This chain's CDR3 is CASSRRDRGGQPQHF. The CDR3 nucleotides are TGTGCCAGCTCACGACGGGACAGGGGGGGTCAGCCCCAGCATTTT. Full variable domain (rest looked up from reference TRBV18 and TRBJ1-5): NAGVMQNPRHLVRRRGQEARLRCSPMKGHSHVYWYRQLPEEGLKFMVYLQKENIIDESGMPKERFSAEFPKEGPSILRIQQVVRGDSAAYFCASSRRDRGGQPQHFGDGTRLSIL.

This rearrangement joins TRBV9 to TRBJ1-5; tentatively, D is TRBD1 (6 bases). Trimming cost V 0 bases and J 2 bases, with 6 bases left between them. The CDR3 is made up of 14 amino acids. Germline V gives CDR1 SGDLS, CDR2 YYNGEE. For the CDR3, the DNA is TGTGCCAGCAGCGTAGAGGGGGGCAATCAGCCCCAGCATTTT. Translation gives CASSVEGGNQPQHF. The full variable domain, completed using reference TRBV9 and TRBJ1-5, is DSGVTQTPKHLITATGQRVTLRCSPRSGDLSVYWYQQSLDQGLQFLIQYYNGEERAKGNILERFSAQQFPDLHSELNLSSLELGDSALYFCASSVEGGNQPQHFGDGTRLSIL.

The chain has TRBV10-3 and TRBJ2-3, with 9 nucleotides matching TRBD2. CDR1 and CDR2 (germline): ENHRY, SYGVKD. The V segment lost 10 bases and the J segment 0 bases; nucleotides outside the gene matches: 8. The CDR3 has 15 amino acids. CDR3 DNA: TGTGCCACCCGAGGCGGGGGGGTGAGCACAGATACGCAGTATTTT. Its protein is CATRGGGVSTDTQYF.

The CDR3 here is CASSLRWGPYEQYF. In DNA, the CDR3 is TGTGCCAGCAGTTTGCGGTGGGGCCCCTACGAGCAGTACTTC. The gene calls are TRBV28 and TRBJ2-5, with D perhaps TRBD1 (5 bases). The DNA end favors TRBJ2-7, so the J call may be wrong. The CDR3 has 14 amino acids. CDR1 MDHEN and CDR2 SYDVKM come from the germline V gene.

CDR3 sequence reads: CSVETGGNGYTF. Written as DNA, the CDR3 is TGCAGCGTTGAAACAGGGGGGAATGGCTACACCTTC. The V call is TRBV29-1, the J call TRBJ1-2; 8 nucleotides agree with TRBD1. CDR1 is SQVTM, CDR2 ANQGSEA, per germline. Germline trimming cut 2 bases from V and 6 bases from J; bases unmatched to any gene: 2. CDR3 length: 12 residues.

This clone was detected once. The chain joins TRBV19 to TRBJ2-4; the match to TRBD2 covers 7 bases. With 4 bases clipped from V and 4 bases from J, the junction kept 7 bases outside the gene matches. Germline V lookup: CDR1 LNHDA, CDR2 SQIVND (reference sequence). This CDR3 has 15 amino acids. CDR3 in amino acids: CASSTSGEPKNIQYF. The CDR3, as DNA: TGTGCCAGTAGTACCAGCGGGGAGCCAAAAAACATTCAGTACTTC.

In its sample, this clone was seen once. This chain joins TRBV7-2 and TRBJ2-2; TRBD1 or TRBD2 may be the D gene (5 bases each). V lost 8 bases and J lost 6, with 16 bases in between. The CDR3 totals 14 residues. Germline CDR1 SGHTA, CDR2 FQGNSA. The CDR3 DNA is TGTGCCAGCCGACAGAGGGCGGCGCCCGGGGAGCTGTTTTTT. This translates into CASRQRAAPGELFF. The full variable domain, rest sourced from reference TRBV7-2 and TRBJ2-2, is GAGVSQSPSNKVTEKGKDVELRCDPISGHTALYWYRQSLGQGLEFLIYFQGNSAPDKSGLPSDRFSAERTGGSVSTLTIQRTQQEDSAVYLCASRQRAAPGELFFGEGSRLTVL.